The clone carrying this T cell receptor (beta chain) has only a few counts. As yet, its antigen is unknown. Researchers took RNA transcripts and amplified the TCR beta CDR3 regions from them. A first-round RT-PCR of the TCR CDR3 used the HTBI primer set. From the multiplex PCR reads, TCRdb called clonotypes with MiXCR, one entry per CDR3 protein. Here the sample spans about 500,000 distinct CDR3 sequences, around 16% being singletons. Orbital computed tomography and thyroid ultrasound, together with serum TRAb and thyroxine and clinical symptoms, were used for diagnoses. PBMCs were collected from a 10 ml volume of fresh peripheral blood. This entry comes from a study of T cells in Graves' hyperthyroidism and ophthalmopathy. Study-level points and caveats: The model anticipated ophthalmopathy a median 6.5 months pre-onset. Most expanded thyroid clonotypes above 0.001 recurred in blood.

The sequence derives from a woman under 40 with Graves' ophthalmopathy. Specimen: blood.

For the CDR3, the DNA is TGTGCCAGCAGTCAAACAGGGGTTAGGGCTGAAGCTTTCTTT. Amino acids: CASSQTGVRAEAFF. V usage is TRBV5-5 and J usage is TRBJ1-1, with 7 bases matching TRBD1. After removal of 5 bases from V and 6 bases from J, the junction contained 10 bases not matched to a gene. Germline loops: CDR1 SGHKS, CDR2 YYEKEE (reference sequence). CDR3 length: 14 amino acids.